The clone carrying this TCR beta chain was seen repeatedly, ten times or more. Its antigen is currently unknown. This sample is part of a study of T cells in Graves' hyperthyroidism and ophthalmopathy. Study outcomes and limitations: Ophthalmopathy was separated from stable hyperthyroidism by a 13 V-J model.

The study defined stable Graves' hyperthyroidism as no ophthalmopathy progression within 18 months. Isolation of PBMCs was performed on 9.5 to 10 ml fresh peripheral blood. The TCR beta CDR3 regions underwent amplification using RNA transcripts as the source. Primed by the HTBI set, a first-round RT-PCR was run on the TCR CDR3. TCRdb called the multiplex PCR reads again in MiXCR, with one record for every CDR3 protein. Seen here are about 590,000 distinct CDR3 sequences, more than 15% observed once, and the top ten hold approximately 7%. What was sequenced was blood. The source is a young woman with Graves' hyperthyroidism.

The CDR3 nucleotides read TGTGCCAGCAGCCACAAGGCCAGGGGTGCTGTCGAGCAGTACTTC. Its protein is CASSHKARGAVEQYF. This chain uses TRBV7-8 with TRBJ2-7, with a possible D match to TRBD1 (6 bases). Trimming left V 5 bases short and J 6 bases short, with 20 bases between. CDR3 length: 15 residues. CDR1 is SGHVS, CDR2 FQNEAQ, per germline.